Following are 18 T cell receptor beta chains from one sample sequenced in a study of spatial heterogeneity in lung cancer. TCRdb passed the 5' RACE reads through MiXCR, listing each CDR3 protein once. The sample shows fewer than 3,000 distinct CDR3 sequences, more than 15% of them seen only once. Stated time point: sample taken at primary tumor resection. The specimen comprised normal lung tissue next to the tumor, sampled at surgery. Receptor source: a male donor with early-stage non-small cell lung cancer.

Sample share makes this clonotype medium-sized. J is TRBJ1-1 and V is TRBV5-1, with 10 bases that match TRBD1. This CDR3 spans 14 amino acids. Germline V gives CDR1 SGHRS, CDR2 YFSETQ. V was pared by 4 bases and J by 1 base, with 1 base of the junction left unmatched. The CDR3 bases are TGCGCCAGCAGCGGGGACAGGGGGAACACTGAAGCTTTCTTT. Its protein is CASSGDRGNTEAFF.

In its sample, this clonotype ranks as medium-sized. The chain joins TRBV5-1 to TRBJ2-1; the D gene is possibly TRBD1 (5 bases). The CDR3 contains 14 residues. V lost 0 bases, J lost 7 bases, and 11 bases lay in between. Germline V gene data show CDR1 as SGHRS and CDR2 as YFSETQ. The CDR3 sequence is CASSLGGSQNEQFF. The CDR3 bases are TGCGCCAGCAGCTTGGGGGGCAGTCAAAATGAGCAGTTCTTC.

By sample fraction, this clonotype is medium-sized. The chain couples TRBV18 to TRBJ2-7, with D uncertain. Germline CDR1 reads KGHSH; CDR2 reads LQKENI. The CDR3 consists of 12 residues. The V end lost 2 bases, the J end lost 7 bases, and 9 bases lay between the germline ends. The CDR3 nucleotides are TGTGCCAGCTCACCAGGAGAAGGTGAGCAGTACTTC. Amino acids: CASSPGEGEQYF.

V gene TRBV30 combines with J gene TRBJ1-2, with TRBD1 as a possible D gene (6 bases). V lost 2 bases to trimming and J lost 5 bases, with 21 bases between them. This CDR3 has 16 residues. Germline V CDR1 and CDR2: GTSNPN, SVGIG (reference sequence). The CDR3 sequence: CAWSFRDTRLLYGYTF. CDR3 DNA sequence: TGTGCCTGGAGTTTCCGGGACACCCGATTACTATATGGCTACACCTTC.

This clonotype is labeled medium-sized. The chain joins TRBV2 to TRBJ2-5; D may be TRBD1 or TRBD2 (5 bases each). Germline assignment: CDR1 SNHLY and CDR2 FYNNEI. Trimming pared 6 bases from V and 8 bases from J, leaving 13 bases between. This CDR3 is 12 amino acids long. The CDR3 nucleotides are TGTGCCAGCAGGGGGGTAGCTACAACCCAGTACTTC. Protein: CASRGVATTQYF. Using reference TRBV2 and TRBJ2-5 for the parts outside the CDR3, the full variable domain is EPEVTQTPSHQVTQMGQEVILRCVPISNHLYFYWYRQILGQKVEFLVSFYNNEISEKSEIFDDQFSVERPDGSNFTLKIRSTKLEDSAMYFCASRGVATTQYFGPGTRLLVL.

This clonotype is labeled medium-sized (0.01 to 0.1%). DNA of the CDR3: TGCGCCAGCAGTAAGTTGCGGGAGAAGGCAGATACGCAGTATTTT. Its translation is CASSKLREKADTQYF. The chain carries TRBV10-2 and TRBJ2-3; 7 nucleotides agree with TRBD2. Per the germline V gene, CDR1 is WSHSY and CDR2 is SAAADI. The CDR3 has 15 residues. The V gene end was trimmed by 5 bases and the J gene end by 4 bases; junction bases not matched to a gene: 9.

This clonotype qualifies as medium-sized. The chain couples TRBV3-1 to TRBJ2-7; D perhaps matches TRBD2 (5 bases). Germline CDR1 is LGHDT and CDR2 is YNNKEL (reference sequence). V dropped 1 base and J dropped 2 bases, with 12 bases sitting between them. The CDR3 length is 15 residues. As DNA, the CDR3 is TGTGCCAGCAGCCAAGCCCACGGGGTGGCCTACGAGCAGTACTTC. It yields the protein CASSQAHGVAYEQYF.

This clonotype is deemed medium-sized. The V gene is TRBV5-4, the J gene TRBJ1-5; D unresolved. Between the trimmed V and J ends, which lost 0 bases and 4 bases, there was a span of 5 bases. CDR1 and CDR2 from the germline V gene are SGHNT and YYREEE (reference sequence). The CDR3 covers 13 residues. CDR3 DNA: TGTGCCAGCAGCTTGGCCGGGAATCAGCCCCAGCATTTT. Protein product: CASSLAGNQPQHF. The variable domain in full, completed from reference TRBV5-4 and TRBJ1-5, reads ETGVTQSPTHLIKTRGQQVTLRCSSQSGHNTVSWYQQALGQGPQFIFQYYREEENGRGNFPPRFSGLQFPNYSSELNVNALELDDSALYLCASSLAGNQPQHFGDGTRLSIL.

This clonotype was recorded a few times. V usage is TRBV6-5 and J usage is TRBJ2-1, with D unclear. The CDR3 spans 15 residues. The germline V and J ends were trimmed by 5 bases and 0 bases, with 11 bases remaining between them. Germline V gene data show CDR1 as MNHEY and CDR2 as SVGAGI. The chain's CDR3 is CASSKAYSSYNEQFF. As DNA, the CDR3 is TGTGCCAGCAGTAAAGCCTATAGCTCCTACAATGAGCAGTTCTTC.

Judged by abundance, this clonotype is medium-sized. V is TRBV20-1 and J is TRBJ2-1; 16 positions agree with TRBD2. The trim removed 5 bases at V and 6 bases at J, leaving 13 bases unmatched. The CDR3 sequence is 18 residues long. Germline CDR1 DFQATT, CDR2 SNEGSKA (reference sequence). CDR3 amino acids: CSASGTSGRALQVNEQFF. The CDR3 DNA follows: TGCAGTGCTTCCGGGACTAGCGGGAGGGCGCTTCAGGTCAATGAGCAGTTCTTC.

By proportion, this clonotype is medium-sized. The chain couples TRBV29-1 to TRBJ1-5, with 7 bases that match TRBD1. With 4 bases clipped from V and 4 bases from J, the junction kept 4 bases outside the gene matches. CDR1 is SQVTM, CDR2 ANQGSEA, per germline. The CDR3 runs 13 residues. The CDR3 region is CSVAGTVNQPQHF. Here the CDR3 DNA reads TGCAGCGTTGCGGGGACAGTTAATCAGCCCCAGCATTTT. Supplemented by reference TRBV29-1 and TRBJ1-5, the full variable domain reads SAVISQKPSRDICQRGTSLTIQCQVDSQVTMMFWYRQQPGQSLTLIATANQGSEATYESGFVIDKFPISRPNLTFSTLTVSNMSPEDSSIYLCSVAGTVNQPQHFGDGTRLSIL.

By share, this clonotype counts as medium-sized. The CDR3 sequence is CASNDPLAGVGEQYF. The CDR3, as DNA: TGTGCCAGCAACGACCCCCTAGCGGGGGTCGGCGAGCAGTACTTC. This chain links TRBV25-1 with TRBJ2-7, with 10 positions matching TRBD2. The V and J ends lost 7 bases and 6 bases, in that order; junction bases with no gene match: 12. This CDR3 is 15 amino acids long. The V gene's germline CDR1 is MGHDK and CDR2 SYGVNS.

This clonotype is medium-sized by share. The chain's CDR3 is CASSLAGQAEGNEQFF. DNA for the CDR3: TGCGCCAGCAGCTTGGCCGGGCAGGCCGAGGGCAATGAGCAGTTCTTC. The chain is built from TRBV5-1 and TRBJ2-1; tentatively, D is TRBD2 (5 bases). V was clipped by 0 bases and J by 6 bases, with 16 bases between them. The germline CDR1 and CDR2 sequences are SGHRS and YFSETQ. The CDR3 covers 16 residues.

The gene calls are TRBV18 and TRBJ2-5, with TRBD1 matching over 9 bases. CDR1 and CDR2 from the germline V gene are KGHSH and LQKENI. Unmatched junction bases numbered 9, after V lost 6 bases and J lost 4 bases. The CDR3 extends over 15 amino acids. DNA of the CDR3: TGTGCCAGCTCGCCGGGACAGGGTGAACTAGAGACCCAGTACTTC. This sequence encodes CASSPGQGELETQYF.

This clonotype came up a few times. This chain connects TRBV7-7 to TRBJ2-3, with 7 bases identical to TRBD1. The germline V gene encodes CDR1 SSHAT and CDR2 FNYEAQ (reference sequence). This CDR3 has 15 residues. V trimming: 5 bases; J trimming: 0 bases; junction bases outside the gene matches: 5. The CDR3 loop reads CASSPGQESTDTQYF. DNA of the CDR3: TGTGCCAGCAGCCCTGGACAGGAGAGCACAGATACGCAGTATTTT.

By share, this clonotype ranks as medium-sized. CDR3: CASRQQGGEKLFF. The CDR3 DNA reads TGTGCCAGCAGACAACAGGGTGGCGAAAAACTGTTTTTT. The gene calls are TRBV2 and TRBJ1-4, with D maybe TRBD1 (6 bases). The CDR3 runs 13 residues. Germline V gives CDR1 SNHLY, CDR2 FYNNEI. Trimming left V 6 bases short and J 8 bases short, with 13 bases between.

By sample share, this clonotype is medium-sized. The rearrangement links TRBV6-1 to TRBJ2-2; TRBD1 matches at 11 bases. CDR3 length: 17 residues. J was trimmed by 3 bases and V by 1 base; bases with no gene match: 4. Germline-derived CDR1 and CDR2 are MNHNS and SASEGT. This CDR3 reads CASSEEMGQGDTGELFF. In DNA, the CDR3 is TGTGCCAGCAGTGAAGAGATGGGACAGGGGGACACCGGGGAGCTGTTTTTT.

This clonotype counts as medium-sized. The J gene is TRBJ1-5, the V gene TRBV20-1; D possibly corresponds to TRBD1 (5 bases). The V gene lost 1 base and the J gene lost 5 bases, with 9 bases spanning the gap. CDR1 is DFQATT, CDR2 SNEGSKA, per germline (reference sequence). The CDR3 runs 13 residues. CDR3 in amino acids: CSARGGRDQPQHF. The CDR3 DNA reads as TGCAGTGCTAGAGGGGGCCGGGATCAGCCCCAGCATTTT.